What follows describes a single T cell receptor (beta chain). The data were obtained in a study of cytomegalovirus exposure and HLA in healthy donors. Germline lookup yields CDR1 MNHEY and CDR2 SVGAGI. The CDR3 runs to 15 residues. V shed 2 bases, J shed 5 bases, and the junction held 7 bases outside the gene matches. Measured with immunoSEQ multiplex PCR; TCRdb has only the in-frame clones, and not every one. In the table there are fewer than 130,000 clones, about 92% of which are singletons. J is TRBJ2-5 and V is TRBV6-5; the match to TRBD1 covers 8 bases. Sequencing was carried out using PBMCs. The TCR was taken from a woman under 30 in good health and CMV-seronegative. The CDR3 reads CASSYMAGGGETQYF. CDR3 DNA: TGTGCCAGCAGTTACATGGCAGGGGGCGGTGAGACCCAGTACTTC.